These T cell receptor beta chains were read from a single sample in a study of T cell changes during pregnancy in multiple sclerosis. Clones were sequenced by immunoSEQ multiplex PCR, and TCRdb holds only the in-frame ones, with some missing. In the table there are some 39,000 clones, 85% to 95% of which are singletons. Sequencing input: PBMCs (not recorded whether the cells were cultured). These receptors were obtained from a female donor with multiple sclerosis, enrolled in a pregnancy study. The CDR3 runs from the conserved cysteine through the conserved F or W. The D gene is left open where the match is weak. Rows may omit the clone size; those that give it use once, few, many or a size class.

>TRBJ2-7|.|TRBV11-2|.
TGTGCCAGCAGCTCTCCGGGGGTCACCGAGCAGTACTTC
CASSSPGVTEQYF
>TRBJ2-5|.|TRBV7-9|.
TGTGCCAGTGGGGGGGGACAACACCCCGGCGAGACCCAGTACTTC
CASGGGQHPGETQYF
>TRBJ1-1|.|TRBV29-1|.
TGCAGCGTTGAGGGGCGGGATGGAAAGAACACTGAAGCTTTCTTT
CSVEGRDGKNTEAFF
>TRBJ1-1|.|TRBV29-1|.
TGCAGCGTTCTGGGGGCTATCATGAACACTGAAGCTTTCTTT
CSVLGAIMNTEAFF
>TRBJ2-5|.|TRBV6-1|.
TGTGCCAGCAGTGAATATGGTAGAGACCAAGAGACCCAGTACTTC
CASSEYGRDQETQYF
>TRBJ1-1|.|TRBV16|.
TGTGCCAGCAGCCAATACAGGGACACTGAAGCTTTCTTT
CASSQYRDTEAFF
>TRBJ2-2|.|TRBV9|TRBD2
TGTGCCAGCAGCGTAGGCCTAGCGGGTAACACCGGGGAGCTGTTTTTT
CASSVGLAGNTGELFF
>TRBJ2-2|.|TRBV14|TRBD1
TGTGCCAGCAGCCAACGCCCCGCACTAGTACCTCGGACAGGCTACACCGGGGAGCTGTTTTTT
CASSQRPALVPRTGYTGELFF
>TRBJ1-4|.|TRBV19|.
TGTGCCAGTAGTGAGAACAGACCAACTAATGAAAAACTGTTTTTT
CASSENRPTNEKLFF
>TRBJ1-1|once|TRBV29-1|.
TGCAGCGCCGTATTTTACAGGAACACTGAAGCTTTCTTT
CSAVFYRNTEAFF
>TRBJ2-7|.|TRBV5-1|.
TGCGCCAGCAGCTTGGAGATCGGGAGATCCGACGAGCAGTACTTC
CASSLEIGRSDEQYF
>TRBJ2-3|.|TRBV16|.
TGTGCCAGCAGCCAATCGCTACAGGAAACAGATACGCAGTATTTT
CASSQSLQETDTQYF
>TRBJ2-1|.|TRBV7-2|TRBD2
TGTGCCAGCAGCTTAGTGAGCGGGACCGACAATGAGCAGTTCTTC
CASSLVSGTDNEQFF
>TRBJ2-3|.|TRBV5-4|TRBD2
TGTGCCAGCAGCTCCGGGACTAGCGGGATAGCAGATACGCAGTATTTT
CASSSGTSGIADTQYF
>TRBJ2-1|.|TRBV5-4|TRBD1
TGTGCCAGCAGACAGCCGGGACAGGCCAACAATGAGCAGTTCTTC
CASRQPGQANNEQFF
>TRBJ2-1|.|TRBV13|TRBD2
TGTGCCAGCAGCCCTCCGGGACTAGCGGGATTCAATGAGCAGTTCTTC
CASSPPGLAGFNEQFF
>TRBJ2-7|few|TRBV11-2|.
TGTGCCAGCAGCCATAGCGGCAAGGGGAAGCAGTACTTC
CASSHSGKGKQYF
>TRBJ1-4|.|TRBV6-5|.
TGTGCCAGCAGTTACGGGGGGCTTGGTAATGAAAAACTGTTTTTT
CASSYGGLGNEKLFF
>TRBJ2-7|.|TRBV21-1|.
TGTGCCAGCAGCAAATCAGACACGGATAGGCAGTACTTC
CASSKSDTDRQYF
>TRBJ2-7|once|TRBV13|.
TGTGCCAGCAGCTTCTTTAGCCGCCTCGACTACGAGCAGTACTTC
CASSFFSRLDYEQYF
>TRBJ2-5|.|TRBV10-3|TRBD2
TGTGCCATCAGTGAGTCTAGCGGGAGCGGGGAGACCCAGTACTTC
CAISESSGSGETQYF
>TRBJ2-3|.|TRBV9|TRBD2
TGTGCCAGCAGCGTAGGGACTAGCGGAACAGATACGCAGTATTTT
CASSVGTSGTDTQYF
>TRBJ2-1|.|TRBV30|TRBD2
TGTGGGTGTCTAGCGGGAGATAATGAGCAGTTCTTC
CGCLAGDNEQFF
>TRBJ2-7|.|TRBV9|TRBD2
TGTGCCAGCAGCCCCGAAGGACTAGCCACCTACGAGCAGTACTTC
CASSPEGLATYEQYF
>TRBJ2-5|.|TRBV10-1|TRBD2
TGCGCCAGCAGTGAGTCGGGACTAGCGGGAGTGGAGACCCAGTACTTC
CASSESGLAGVETQYF
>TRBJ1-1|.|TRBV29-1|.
TGCAGCGTGGTCACCCACGGGGGAGCCACTGAAGCTTTCTTT
CSVVTHGGATEAFF
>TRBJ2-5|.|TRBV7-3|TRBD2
TGTGCCAGCAGCTTAAAGAGGCTAGCGGGGGGAGAGACCCAGTACTTC
CASSLKRLAGGETQYF
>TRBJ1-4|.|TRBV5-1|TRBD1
TGCGCCAGCAGCCCGACAGGGACTAATGAAAAACTGTTTTTT
CASSPTGTNEKLFF
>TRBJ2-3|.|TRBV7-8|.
TGTGCCAGCAGAACTTCCATTAACCGGGGCACAGATACGCAGTATTTT
CASRTSINRGTDTQYF
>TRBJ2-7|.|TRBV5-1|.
TGCGCCAGCAGCTTGGCCCCCGGGACCCAGGCCGAGCAGTACTTC
CASSLAPGTQAEQYF
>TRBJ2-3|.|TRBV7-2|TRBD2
TGTGCCAGCAGCTTAGCGGGGAGGGCCGGCACAGATACGCAGTATTTT
CASSLAGRAGTDTQYF
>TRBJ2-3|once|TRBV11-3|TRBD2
TGTGCCAGCAGCCCTACGGCGGGAGGTCACACAGATACGCAGTATTTT
CASSPTAGGHTDTQYF
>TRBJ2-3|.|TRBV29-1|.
TGCAGCGTTGTGGTAGGGGAAGGTACGCAGTATTTT
CSVVVGEGTQYF
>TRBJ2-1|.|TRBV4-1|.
TGCGCCAGCAGCCAAGTTCGACAAGAGCAGTTCTTC
CASSQVRQEQFF
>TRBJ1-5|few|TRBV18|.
TGTGCCAGCTCACCACGGACGGATCAGCCCCAGCATTTT
CASSPRTDQPQHF
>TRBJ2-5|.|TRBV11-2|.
TGTGCCAGCAGCCCCGGGGCCAGGGCTCAAGAGACCCAGTACTTC
CASSPGARAQETQYF
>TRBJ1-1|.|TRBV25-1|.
TGTGCCAGCAGTGAGTGGCTTCCGAACACTGAAGCTTTCTTT
CASSEWLPNTEAFF
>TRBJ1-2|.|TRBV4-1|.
TGCGCCAGCAGCCAACAAGACGCCCCGGACGGGTACTATGGCTACACCTTC
CASSQQDAPDGYYGYTF
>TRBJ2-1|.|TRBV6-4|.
TGTGCCAGCAGTGAAGTGGCGGGCCAAGGGTACAATGAGCAGTTCTTC
CASSEVAGQGYNEQFF
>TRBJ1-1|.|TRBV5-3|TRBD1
TGTGCCAGAAGCCGGACAGGGGGTGAAGCTTTCTTT
CARSRTGGEAFF
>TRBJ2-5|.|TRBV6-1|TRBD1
TGTGCCAGCAGGGCGCAGGGGGCATGGGAGACCCAGTACTTC
CASRAQGAWETQYF
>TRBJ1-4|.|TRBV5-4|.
TGTGCCAGCAGCTTGACCCGGGGACGATATGCAACTAATGAAAAACTGTTTTTT
CASSLTRGRYATNEKLFF
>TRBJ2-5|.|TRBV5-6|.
TGTGCCAGCAGCTTCGGGCTGAACCAAGAGACCCAGTACTTC
CASSFGLNQETQYF
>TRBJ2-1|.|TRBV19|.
TGTGCCAGTAGTAATAGCGGCTCTTACAATGAGCAGTTCTTC
CASSNSGSYNEQFF
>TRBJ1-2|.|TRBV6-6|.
TGTGCCAGCAGTTACGGGCCAGGGGACCTCTATGGCTACACCTTC
CASSYGPGDLYGYTF
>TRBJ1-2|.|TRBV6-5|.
TGTGCCAGCAGCCAGGGACTTTTGGCTGGCTACACCTTC
CASSQGLLAGYTF
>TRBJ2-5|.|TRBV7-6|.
TGTGCCAGCAGCTCGGGACCTCAAGAGACCCAGTACTTC
CASSSGPQETQYF
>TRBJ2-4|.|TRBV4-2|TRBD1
TGTGCCAGCAGCCAACTACAGGGGTTGGGCAAAAACATTCAGTACTTC
CASSQLQGLGKNIQYF
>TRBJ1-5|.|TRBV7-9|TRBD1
TGTGCCAGCAGCTTCGGGACAGGGGGCAATCAGCCCCAGCATTTT
CASSFGTGGNQPQHF
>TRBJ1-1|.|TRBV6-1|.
TGTGCCAGCAGTGATTGGCAGGGACCCACTGAAGCTTTCTTT
CASSDWQGPTEAFF
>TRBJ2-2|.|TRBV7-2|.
TGTGCCAGCAGCTTAGGGTCTAGCGGGGAGCTGTTTTTT
CASSLGSSGELFF
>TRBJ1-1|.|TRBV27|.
TGTGCCAGCAGTTTATCCCCGAAAAGGCCGAACACTGAAGCTTTCTTT
CASSLSPKRPNTEAFF
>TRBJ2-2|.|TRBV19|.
TGTGCCAGTAGGGATGCGGCTAGCAAATCGAACACCGGGGAGCTGTTTTTT
CASRDAASKSNTGELFF
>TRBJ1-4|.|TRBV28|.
TGTGCCAGCAGTTTATGGCAGGCAGGGGATGAAAAACTGTTTTTT
CASSLWQAGDEKLFF
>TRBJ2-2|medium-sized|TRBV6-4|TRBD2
TGTGCCAGCAGTGACAGTCAGCGGGGACTAACCGGGGAGCTGTTTTTT
CASSDSQRGLTGELFF
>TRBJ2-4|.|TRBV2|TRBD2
TGTGCCAGCAGTGGGGGACTAGCGGGAGCGGAAGAGTACTTC
CASSGGLAGAEEYF
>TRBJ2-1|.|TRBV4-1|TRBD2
TGCGCCAGCAGCCAAGCGTTCTCTAGCGGGTCTCCGAATGAGCAGTTCTTC
CASSQAFSSGSPNEQFF